Listed here are 30 T cell receptor beta chains from one sample, sequenced in a study of shared clonotypes between healthy human individuals. Terminally differentiated effector memory CD45RA+ cells were left out of the naive CD8 fraction, which was CD45RO-negative and positively selected for CCR7. Clones were sequenced by immunoSEQ multiplex PCR, and TCRdb holds only the in-frame ones, with some missing. The table records roughly 600,000 clones, about 98% of them present only once. Sequences were obtained from naive CD8+ T cells sorted from blood. The receptor set was obtained from a man aged 25 to 40 in good health.

This clone was recorded once. The chain employs TRBV2 and TRBJ2-7, with 7 bases aligning to TRBD1. Trimming at V came to 5 bases and at J to 7 bases, leaving 11 bases not matched to a gene. From germline, CDR1 is SNHLY and CDR2 FYNNEI. The CDR3 length is 14 residues. In DNA form, the CDR3 reads TGTGCCAGCAGTCTCCCAAGGGCCAGGGGGGAGCAGTACTTC. This translates into CASSLPRARGEQYF.

The chain carries TRBV27 and TRBJ2-1; D gene unclear. The germline V gene has CDR1 MNHEY and CDR2 SMNVEV (reference sequence). CDR3 length: 16 amino acids. Trimming shortened V by 3 bases and J by 3 bases, and 15 bases separated the two germline ends. The CDR3 DNA follows: TGTGCCAGCAGTTTCCTGTGGTCCGCCTACTACAATGAGCAGTTCTTC. It encodes CASSFLWSAYYNEQFF.

Only one count was recorded for this clone. This chain links TRBV4-3 with TRBJ2-1, with 7 bases identical to TRBD2. The CDR3 consists of 16 residues. V lost 6 bases, J lost 0 bases, and 8 bases stayed unmatched. Per germline, CDR1 LGHNA and CDR2 YSLEER. Here the CDR3 DNA reads TGCGCCAGCAGGAAGACTAGCACAAGCTCCTACAATGAGCAGTTCTTC. Its protein product is CASRKTSTSSYNEQFF.

This chain connects TRBV6-5 to TRBJ2-7; the match to TRBD2 covers 9 bases. V was pared by 0 bases and J by 5 bases, with 5 bases of the junction left unmatched. The length of the CDR3 is 15 residues. Germline assignment: CDR1 MNHEY and CDR2 SVGAGI. CDR3 region: CASSYSVAGVHEQYF. The DNA of the CDR3 is TGTGCCAGCAGTTACTCGGTAGCGGGAGTGCACGAGCAGTACTTC.

V is TRBV7-3 and J is TRBJ2-1, with 9 bases matching TRBD2. After removal of 1 base from V and 9 bases from J, the junction contained 10 bases not matched to a gene. The CDR3 has 16 amino acids. The germline V gene encodes CDR1 SGHTA and CDR2 FQGTGA. The CDR3 region has the DNA TGTGCCAGCAGCTTAATTGGGGCGGGAGGGCCTGGTGAGCAGTTCTTC. This codes for CASSLIGAGGPGEQFF. Full variable domain (outside the CDR3, taken from reference TRBV7-3 and TRBJ2-1): GAGVSQTPSNKVTEKGKYVELRCDPISGHTALYWYRQSLGQGPEFLIYFQGTGAADDSGLPNDRFFAVRPEGSVSTLKIQRTERGDSAVYLCASSLIGAGGPGEQFFGPGTRLTVL.

The chain uses TRBV6-5 and TRBJ2-4; 9 bases are shared with TRBD2. V lost 5 bases to trimming and J lost 1 base; unmatched junction nucleotides: 3. Germline assignment: CDR1 MNHEY and CDR2 SVGAGI. The CDR3 spans 15 residues. The CDR3 here is CASSPGLAAKNIQYF. The CDR3 DNA reads as TGTGCCAGCAGTCCCGGACTAGCGGCCAAAAACATTCAGTACTTC.

A note on this clone: Within the sample, other DNA sequences also encode this same CDR3. The gene calls are TRBV10-1 and TRBJ2-1; 7 nucleotides align to TRBD2. Germline lookup yields CDR1 WNHNN and CDR2 SYGVQD (reference sequence). This CDR3 has 13 amino acids. The trim removed 0 bases at V and 7 bases at J, leaving 0 bases unmatched. As DNA, the CDR3 is TGCGCCAGCAGTGAGTCGGGGGGGAATGAGCAGTTCTTC. It specifies CASSESGGNEQFF.

The chain recombines TRBV5-1 with TRBJ2-1; 10 bases are a match to TRBD2. CDR1 is SGHRS, CDR2 YFSETQ, per germline. The CDR3 spans 16 residues. V shed 0 bases and J 6 bases; nucleotides not matched to a gene: 6. The CDR3 reads CASSLAASGSPNEQFF. The DNA of the CDR3 is TGCGCCAGCAGCTTGGCCGCTAGCGGGAGCCCCAATGAGCAGTTCTTC.

The genes are TRBV7-6 and TRBJ2-2; 8 bases align to TRBD2. V lost 1 base and J lost 4; bases outside the gene matches: 8. Germline V gene lookup returns CDR1 SGHVS and CDR2 FNYEAQ. CDR3 length: 17 amino acids. The CDR3 bases are TGTGCCAGCAGCTTAGTTTCGGGAGGGCCGGGCACCGGGGAGCTGTTTTTT. Protein sequence: CASSLVSGGPGTGELFF. Full variable domain (rest looked up from reference TRBV7-6 and TRBJ2-2): GAGVSQSPRYKVTKRGQDVALRCDPISGHVSLYWYRQALGQGPEFLTYFNYEAQQDKSGLPNDRFSAERPEGSISTLTIQRTEQRDSAMYRCASSLVSGGPGTGELFFGEGSRLTVL.

The chain combines TRBV7-9 with TRBJ2-7; 9 nucleotides line up with TRBD1. CDR3 length: 13 residues. V lost 5 bases to trimming and J lost 6 bases; unmatched junction nucleotides: 5. The germline CDR1 and CDR2 sequences are SEHNR and FQNEAQ (reference sequence). CDR3 sequence reads: CASSQGQGIEQYF. DNA for the CDR3: TGTGCCAGCAGCCAGGGACAGGGTATCGAGCAGTACTTC.

The rearrangement links TRBV7-9 to TRBJ2-7; unclear D gene. From germline, CDR1 is SEHNR and CDR2 FQNEAQ (reference sequence). Trimming left V 1 base short and J 3 bases short, with 7 bases between. The CDR3 is made up of 13 amino acids. The CDR3 nucleotides are TGTGCCAGCAGCTTAGACGGCCGCTACGAGCAGTACTTC. This translates into CASSLDGRYEQYF.

V and J are TRBV11-2 and TRBJ2-4; 12 bases line up with TRBD2. Germline CDR1 SGHAT, CDR2 FQNNGV. The length of the CDR3 is 18 residues. Trimming at V came to 6 bases and at J to 0 bases, leaving 9 bases not matched to a gene. The CDR3 is CASRPGLAGPLAKNIQYF. The CDR3 bases are TGTGCCAGCAGACCAGGACTAGCGGGGCCATTAGCCAAAAACATTCAGTACTTC.

On this clone itself: Sequence at one end of the junction differs from germline and may be a read error. V and J are TRBV7-9 and TRBJ2-4; 8 bases are a match to TRBD1. There are 12 residues in the CDR3. Germline V gene data show CDR1 as SEHNR and CDR2 as FQNEAQ (reference sequence). The CDR3 loop reads CASSGEDRVDAF. In DNA form, the CDR3 reads TGTGCCAGCAGCGGAGAGGACAGGGTAGATGCCTTC.

This clone was detected a few times. Other DNA sequences in the same sample also yield this CDR3. The V gene is TRBV2, the J gene TRBJ2-7; D is unresolved. Looked up from germline, CDR1 is SNHLY and CDR2 is FYNNEI. Between the trimmed V and J ends, which lost 5 bases and 3 bases, there was a span of 5 bases. CDR3 length: 11 residues. In DNA, the CDR3 is TGTGCCAGCAGTCACAGCTACGAGCAGTACTTC. Its translation: CASSHSYEQYF. Full variable domain (rest looked up from reference TRBV2 and TRBJ2-7): EPEVTQTPSHQVTQMGQEVILRCVPISNHLYFYWYRQILGQKVEFLVSFYNNEISEKSEIFDDQFSVERPDGSNFTLKIRSTKLEDSAMYFCASSHSYEQYFGPGTRLTVT.

This clone was recorded once. J is TRBJ2-7 and V is TRBV27, with unresolved D. The length of the CDR3 is 14 residues. Trimming stripped 6 bases from V and 0 bases from J, with 12 bases between. The V gene's germline CDR1 is MNHEY and CDR2 SMNVEV (reference sequence). DNA of the CDR3: TGTGCCAGCAGCAGAACATGGAGCTCCTACGAGCAGTACTTC. It codes for CASSRTWSSYEQYF.

The J gene is TRBJ2-3, the V gene TRBV27, with D tentatively TRBD1 or TRBD2 (5 bases each). The CDR3 consists of 12 residues. V lost 4 bases and J 9 bases, leaving 11 bases between the germline ends. Germline V CDR1 and CDR2: MNHEY, SMNVEV (reference sequence). CDR3 amino acids: CASSSPGLTQYF. CDR3 nucleotide sequence: TGTGCCAGCAGTTCCCCGGGGCTAACGCAGTATTTT.

The rearrangement uses TRBV7-2 and TRBJ2-3, with 9 positions matching TRBD1. The V and J ends lost 1 base and 4 bases, in that order; junction bases with no gene match: 6. This CDR3 spans 16 amino acids. In germline, CDR1 is SGHTA, CDR2 FQGNSA. The CDR3 is CASSLGGQGYADTQYF. Written as DNA, the CDR3 is TGTGCCAGCAGCTTAGGGGGACAGGGTTATGCAGATACGCAGTATTTT.

This rearrangement joins TRBV9 to TRBJ2-1, with D possibly matching TRBD2 (6 bases). Germline CDR1 SGDLS, CDR2 YYNGEE. The CDR3 consists of 16 residues. V was clipped by 4 bases and J by 2 bases, with 16 bases between them. The CDR3: CASSPPSAGTYNEQFF. CDR3 bases: TGTGCCAGCAGCCCTCCCAGCGCGGGGACCTACAATGAGCAGTTCTTC. The full variable domain, its missing parts supplied by reference TRBV9 and TRBJ2-1, is DSGVTQTPKHLITATGQRVTLRCSPRSGDLSVYWYQQSLDQGLQFLIQYYNGEERAKGNILERFSAQQFPDLHSELNLSSLELGDSALYFCASSPPSAGTYNEQFFGPGTRLTVL.

This clone appeared a single time. V is TRBV7-6 and J is TRBJ2-6; D is possibly TRBD1 (6 bases). Trimming took 1 base from V and 2 from J, leaving 12 bases between them. CDR1 is SGHVS, CDR2 FNYEAQ, per germline. The CDR3 extends over 17 amino acids. CDR3 sequence (DNA): TGTGCCAGCAGCTTAGGGAAGGGGGTGACTGGGGCCAACGTCCTGACTTTC. This sequence encodes CASSLGKGVTGANVLTF. Full variable domain (missing parts from reference TRBV7-6 and TRBJ2-6): GAGVSQSPRYKVTKRGQDVALRCDPISGHVSLYWYRQALGQGPEFLTYFNYEAQQDKSGLPNDRFSAERPEGSISTLTIQRTEQRDSAMYRCASSLGKGVTGANVLTFGAGSRLTVL.

The chain has TRBV11-2 and TRBJ2-3, with no clear D. There are 14 residues in the CDR3. V was trimmed by 1 base and J by 2 bases, leaving 7 bases between them. The germline CDR1 and CDR2 sequences are SGHAT and FQNNGV. CDR3 loop: CASSLVTYTDTQYF. The CDR3 DNA reads as TGTGCCAGCAGCTTAGTGACCTACACAGATACGCAGTATTTT.

The chain joins TRBV13 to TRBJ2-3, with TRBD2 matching 13 bases. Trimming removed 5 bases from V and 0 bases from J; junction bases left unmatched: 8. Germline V gene data show CDR1 as PRHDT and CDR2 as FYEKMQ (reference sequence). This CDR3 comprises 18 residues. CDR3 sequence: CASSIGTSGEFSTDTQYF. CDR3 bases: TGTGCCAGCAGCATCGGGACTAGCGGGGAATTCAGCACAGATACGCAGTATTTT.

The J gene is TRBJ2-1, the V gene TRBV7-9; D unclear. The CDR3 covers 12 residues. V was shortened by 2 bases and J by 6 bases, with 5 bases between the two germline ends. Germline-derived CDR1 and CDR2 are SEHNR and FQNEAQ (reference sequence). For the CDR3, the DNA is TGTGCCAGCAGCTTATTCATCAATGAGCAGTTCTTC. This translates into CASSLFINEQFF.

This clone was found once. The chain is built from TRBV19 and TRBJ2-1, with 15 bases identical to TRBD2. Germline values: CDR1 LNHDA, CDR2 SQIVND (reference sequence). This CDR3 is built from 17 residues. J lost 3 bases, V lost 4 bases, and 4 bases had no gene match. The CDR3 region has the DNA TGTGCCAGTAGTACGTCGGGACTAGCGGGAGGCTACAATGAGCAGTTCTTC. This sequence encodes CASSTSGLAGGYNEQFF.

CDR3 nucleotide sequence: TGCGCCAGCAGCCGCACCGGGACACGATTTATGCCTTCCTACGAGCAGTACTTC. Amino acid sequence: CASSRTGTRFMPSYEQYF. This chain uses TRBV5-1 with TRBJ2-7; D perhaps matches TRBD1 (6 bases). V lost 4 bases to trimming and J lost 1 base, with 24 bases between them. Germline loops: CDR1 SGHRS, CDR2 YFSETQ. The CDR3 is 18 amino acids.

The rearrangement joins TRBV29-1 to TRBJ2-3, with 11 positions matching TRBD2. Germline lookup yields CDR1 SQVTM and CDR2 ANQGSEA. The ends lost 5 bases at V and 3 bases at J; junction bases unmatched: 7. The CDR3 runs to 15 residues. CDR3 DNA sequence: TGCAGCGTTCTCATAGCGGGAGGGCCTACAGATACGCAGTATTTT. Its protein product is CSVLIAGGPTDTQYF.

The chain has TRBV18 and TRBJ2-3; D call uncertain. CDR1 and CDR2 (germline): KGHSH, LQKENI. The CDR3 runs to 15 residues. V lost 1 base and J 1 base, leaving 9 bases between the germline ends. The CDR3 region has the DNA TGTGCCAGCTCACCACTAGGGTCCGGCACAGATACGCAGTATTTT. It yields the protein CASSPLGSGTDTQYF.

The chain has TRBV4-1 and TRBJ2-6; 8 bases fit TRBD2. The germline V gene encodes CDR1 MGHRA and CDR2 YSYEKL. The CDR3 loop spans 18 amino acids. Trimming removed 1 base from V and 2 bases from J; junction bases left unmatched: 7. CDR3 residues: CASSQGGTSLPGANVLTF. CDR3 nucleotide sequence: TGCGCCAGCAGCCAAGGGGGGACTAGTCTCCCTGGGGCCAACGTCCTGACTTTC.

The chain employs TRBV29-1 and TRBJ2-7; 8 bases map to TRBD1. The junction had 10 bases not matched to a gene; V was cut back by 5 bases and J by 1 base. Germline V lookup: CDR1 SQVTM, CDR2 ANQGSEA. CDR3 length: 15 amino acids. The CDR3 reads CSVFSGTGGSYEQYF. In DNA form, the CDR3 reads TGCAGCGTTTTCTCTGGCACAGGGGGGTCCTACGAGCAGTACTTC.

This chain connects TRBV13 to TRBJ2-2, with a weak D call TRBD2 (6 bases). Deletions cut 5 bases from V and 6 bases from J, with 22 bases between. CDR1 PRHDT and CDR2 FYEKMQ come from the germline V gene (reference sequence). This CDR3 spans 17 amino acids. The CDR3 coding sequence is TGTGCCAGCAGCCCAGGCCTAGGTTTCTGGGGGGCCGGGGAGCTGTTTTTT. This codes for CASSPGLGFWGAGELFF.

This clone was detected only once. The rearrangement joins TRBV13 to TRBJ2-1; 9 nucleotides agree with TRBD2. The germline gives CDR1 PRHDT, CDR2 FYEKMQ (reference sequence). The CDR3 sequence is 14 residues long. The junction had 7 bases not matched to a gene; V was cut back by 6 bases and J by 7 bases. This CDR3 reads CASRGAGGRNEQFF. As DNA, the CDR3 is TGTGCCAGCAGAGGAGCGGGAGGTCGAAATGAGCAGTTCTTC.